The count of the clone carrying this T cell receptor beta chain is one. CDR3 length: 15 residues. Losses at the gene ends were 0 bases for V and 4 bases for J; bases not matched to a gene: 7. From germline, CDR1 is GTSNPN and CDR2 SVGIG (reference sequence). This sample was included in a study of control samples from healthy donors and cancer patients. Assay used: immunoSEQ multiplex PCR; TCRdb lists only in-frame clones, some missing. The sample includes 120,000 or so clones, approximately 88% of them seen just once. The TCR comes from a man in his fifties in good health. The chain couples TRBV30 to TRBJ2-5; TRBD2 agrees at 8 bases. Sample: blood. DNA for the CDR3: TGTGCCTGGAGTGTACGGGGGGGACGGCGAGAGACCCAGTACTTC. It specifies CAWSVRGGRRETQYF.